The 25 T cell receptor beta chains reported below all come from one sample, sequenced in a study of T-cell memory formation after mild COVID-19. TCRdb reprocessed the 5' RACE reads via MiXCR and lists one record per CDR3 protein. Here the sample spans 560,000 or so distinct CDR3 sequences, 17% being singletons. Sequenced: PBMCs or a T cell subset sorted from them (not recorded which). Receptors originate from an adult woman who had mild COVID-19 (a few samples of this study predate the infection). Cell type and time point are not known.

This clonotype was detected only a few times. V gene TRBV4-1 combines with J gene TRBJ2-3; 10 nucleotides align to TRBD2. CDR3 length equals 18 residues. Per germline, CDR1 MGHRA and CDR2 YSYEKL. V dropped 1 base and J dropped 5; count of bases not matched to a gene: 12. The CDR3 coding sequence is TGCGCCAGCAGCCAAGCAGGGGGTGGACTAGCGGAAAAAGATACGCAGTATTTT. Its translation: CASSQAGGGLAEKDTQYF.

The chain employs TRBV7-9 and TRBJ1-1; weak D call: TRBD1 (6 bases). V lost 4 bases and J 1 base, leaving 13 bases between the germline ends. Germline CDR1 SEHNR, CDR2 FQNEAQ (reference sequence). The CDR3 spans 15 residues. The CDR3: CASSSGTIRNTEAFF. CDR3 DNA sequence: TGTGCCAGCAGCTCCGGGACAATTAGGAACACTGAAGCTTTCTTT.

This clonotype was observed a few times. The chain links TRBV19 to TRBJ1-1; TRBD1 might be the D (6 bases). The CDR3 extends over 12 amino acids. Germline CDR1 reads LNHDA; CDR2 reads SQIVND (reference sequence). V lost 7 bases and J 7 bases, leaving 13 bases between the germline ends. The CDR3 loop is CASTRGEIEAFF. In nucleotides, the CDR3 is TGTGCCAGTACAAGGGGGGAAATTGAAGCTTTCTTT. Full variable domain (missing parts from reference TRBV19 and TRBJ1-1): DGGITQSPKYLFRKEGQNVTLSCEQNLNHDAMYWYRQDPGQGLRLIYYSQIVNDFQKGDIAEGYSVSREKKESFPLTVTSAQKNPTAFYLCASTRGEIEAFFGQGTRLTVV.

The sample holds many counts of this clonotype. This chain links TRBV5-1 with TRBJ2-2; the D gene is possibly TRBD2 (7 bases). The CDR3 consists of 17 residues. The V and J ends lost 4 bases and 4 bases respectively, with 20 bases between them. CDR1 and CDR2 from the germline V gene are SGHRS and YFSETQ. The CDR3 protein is CASSPLRGRAATGELFF. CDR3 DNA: TGCGCCAGCAGCCCACTAAGGGGGAGGGCCGCCACCGGGGAGCTGTTTTTT.

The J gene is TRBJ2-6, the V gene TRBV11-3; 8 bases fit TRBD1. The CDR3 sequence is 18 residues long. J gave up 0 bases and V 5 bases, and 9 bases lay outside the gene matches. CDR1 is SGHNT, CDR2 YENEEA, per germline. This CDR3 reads CASSVGQGFLSGANVLTF. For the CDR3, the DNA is TGTGCCAGCAGCGTCGGACAGGGTTTTCTCTCTGGGGCCAACGTCCTGACTTTC.

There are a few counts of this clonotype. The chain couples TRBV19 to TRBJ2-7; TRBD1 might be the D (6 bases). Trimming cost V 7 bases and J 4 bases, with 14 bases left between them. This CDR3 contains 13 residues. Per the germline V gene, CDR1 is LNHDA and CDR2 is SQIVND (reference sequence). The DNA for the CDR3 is TGTGCCAGTAAGAGACGACAGGATTACGAGCAGTACTTC. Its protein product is CASKRRQDYEQYF.

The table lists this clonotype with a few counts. CDR3 DNA sequence: TGCGCCAGCAGGGACGGACAGGGATCCTACAATGAGCAGTTCTTC. Translating gives CASRDGQGSYNEQFF. The gene calls are TRBV5-1 and TRBJ2-1; TRBD1 matches at 8 bases. The CDR3 length is 15 residues. With V trimmed by 5 bases and J by 1 base, 5 bases remained unmatched. Germline loops: CDR1 SGHRS, CDR2 YFSETQ.

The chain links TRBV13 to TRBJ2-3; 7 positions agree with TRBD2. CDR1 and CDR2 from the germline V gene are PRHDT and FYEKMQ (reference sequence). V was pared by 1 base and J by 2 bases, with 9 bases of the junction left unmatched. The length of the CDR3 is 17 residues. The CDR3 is CASSLVGGGTFTDTQYF. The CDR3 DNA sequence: TGTGCCAGCAGCTTAGTCGGCGGGGGAACCTTCACAGATACGCAGTATTTT.

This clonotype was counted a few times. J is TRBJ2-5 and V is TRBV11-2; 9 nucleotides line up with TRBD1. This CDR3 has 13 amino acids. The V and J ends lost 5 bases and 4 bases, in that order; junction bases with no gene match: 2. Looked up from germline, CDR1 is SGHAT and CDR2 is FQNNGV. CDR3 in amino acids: CASSRTGVETQYF. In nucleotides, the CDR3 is TGTGCCAGCAGCCGGACAGGGGTAGAGACCCAGTACTTC. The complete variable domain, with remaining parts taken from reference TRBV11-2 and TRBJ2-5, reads EAGVAQSPRYKIIEKRQSVAFWCNPISGHATLYWYQQILGQGPKLLIQFQNNGVVDDSQLPKDRFSAERLKGVDSTLKIQPAKLEDSAVYLCASSRTGVETQYFGPGTRLLVL.

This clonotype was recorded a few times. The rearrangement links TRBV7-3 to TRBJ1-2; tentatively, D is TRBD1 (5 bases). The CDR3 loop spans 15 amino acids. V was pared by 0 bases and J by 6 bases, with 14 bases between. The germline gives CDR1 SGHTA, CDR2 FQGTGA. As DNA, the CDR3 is TGTGCCAGCAGCTTAACGGGCAGGGAGCTTGATGGCTACACCTTC. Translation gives CASSLTGRELDGYTF.

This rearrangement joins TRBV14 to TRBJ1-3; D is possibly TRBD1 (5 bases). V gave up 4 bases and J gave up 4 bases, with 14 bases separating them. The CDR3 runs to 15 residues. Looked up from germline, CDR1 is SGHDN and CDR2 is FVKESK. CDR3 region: CASSPTRGKGNTIYF. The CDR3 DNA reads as TGTGCCAGCAGCCCGACGAGGGGAAAAGGAAACACCATATATTTT.

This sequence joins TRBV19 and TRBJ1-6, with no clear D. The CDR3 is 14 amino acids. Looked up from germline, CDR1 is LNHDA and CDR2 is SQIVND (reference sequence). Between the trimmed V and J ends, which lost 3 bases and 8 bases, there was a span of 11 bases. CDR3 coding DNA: TGTGCCAGTAGTATGGAGGTCCTTTATTCACCCCTCCACTTT. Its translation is CASSMEVLYSPLHF. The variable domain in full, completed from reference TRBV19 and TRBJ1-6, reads DGGITQSPKYLFRKEGQNVTLSCEQNLNHDAMYWYRQDPGQGLRLIYYSQIVNDFQKGDIAEGYSVSREKKESFPLTVTSAQKNPTAFYLCASSMEVLYSPLHFGNGTRLTVT.

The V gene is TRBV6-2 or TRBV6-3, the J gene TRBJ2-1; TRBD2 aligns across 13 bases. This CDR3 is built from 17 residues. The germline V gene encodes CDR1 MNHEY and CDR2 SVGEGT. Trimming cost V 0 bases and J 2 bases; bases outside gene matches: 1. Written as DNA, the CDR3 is TGTGCCAGCAGTTACTCGACTAGCGGGGGGACCTACAATGAGCAGTTCTTC. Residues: CASSYSTSGGTYNEQFF.

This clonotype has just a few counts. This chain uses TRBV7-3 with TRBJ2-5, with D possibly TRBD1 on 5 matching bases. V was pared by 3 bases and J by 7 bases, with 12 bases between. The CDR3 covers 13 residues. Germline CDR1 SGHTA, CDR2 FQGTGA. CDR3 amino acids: CASSFGLQGTQYF. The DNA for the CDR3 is TGTGCCAGCAGCTTCGGGCTCCAGGGGACCCAGTACTTC. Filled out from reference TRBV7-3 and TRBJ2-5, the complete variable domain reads GAGVSQTPSNKVTEKGKYVELRCDPISGHTALYWYRQSLGQGPEFLIYFQGTGAADDSGLPNDRFFAVRPEGSVSTLKIQRTERGDSAVYLCASSFGLQGTQYFGPGTRLLVL.

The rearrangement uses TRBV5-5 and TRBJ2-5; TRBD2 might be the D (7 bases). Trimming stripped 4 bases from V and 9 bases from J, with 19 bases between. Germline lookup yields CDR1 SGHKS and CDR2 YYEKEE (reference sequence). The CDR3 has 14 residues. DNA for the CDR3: TGTGCCAGCAGCCCGGGCAGTTTAGGGGGGGCCCAGTACTTC. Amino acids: CASSPGSLGGAQYF.

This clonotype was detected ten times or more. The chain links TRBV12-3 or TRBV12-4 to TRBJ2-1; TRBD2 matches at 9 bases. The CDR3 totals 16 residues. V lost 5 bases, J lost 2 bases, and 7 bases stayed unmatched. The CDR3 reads CASSPLAGGPYNEQFF. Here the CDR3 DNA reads TGTGCCAGCAGTCCTCTGGCGGGAGGGCCCTACAATGAGCAGTTCTTC.

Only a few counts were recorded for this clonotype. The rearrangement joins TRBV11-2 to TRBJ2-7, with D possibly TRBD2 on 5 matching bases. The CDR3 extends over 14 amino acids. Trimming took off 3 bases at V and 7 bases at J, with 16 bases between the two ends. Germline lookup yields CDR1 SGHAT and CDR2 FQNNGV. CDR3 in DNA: TGTGCCAGCAGCTTCAGACTATCCGCTGGGGAGCAGTACTTC. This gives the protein CASSFRLSAGEQYF.

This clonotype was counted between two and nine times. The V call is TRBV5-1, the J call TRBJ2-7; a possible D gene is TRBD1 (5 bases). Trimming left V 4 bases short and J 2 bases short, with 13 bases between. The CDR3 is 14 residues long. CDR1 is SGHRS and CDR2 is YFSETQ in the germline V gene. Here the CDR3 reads CASSIETATYEQYF. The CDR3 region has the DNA TGCGCCAGCAGCATTGAGACAGCCACCTACGAGCAGTACTTC. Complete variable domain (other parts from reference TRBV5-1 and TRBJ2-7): KAGVTQTPRYLIKTRGQQVTLSCSPISGHRSVSWYQQTPGQGLQFLFEYFSETQRNKGNFPGRFSGRQFSNSRSEMNVSTLELGDSALYLCASSIETATYEQYFGPGTRLTVT.

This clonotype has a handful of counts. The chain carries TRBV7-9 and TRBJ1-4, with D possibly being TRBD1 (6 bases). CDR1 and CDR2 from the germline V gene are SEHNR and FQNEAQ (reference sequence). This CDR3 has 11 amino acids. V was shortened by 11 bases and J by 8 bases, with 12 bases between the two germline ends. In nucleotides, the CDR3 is TGTGCCTGGGGGGGCCGCGAAAAACTGTTTTTT. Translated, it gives CAWGGREKLFF.

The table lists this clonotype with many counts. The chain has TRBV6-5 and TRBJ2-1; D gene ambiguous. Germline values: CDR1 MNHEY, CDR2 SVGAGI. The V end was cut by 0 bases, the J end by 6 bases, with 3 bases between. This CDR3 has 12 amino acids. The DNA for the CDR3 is TGTGCCAGCAGTTACTCGGGCAATGAGCAGTTCTTC. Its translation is CASSYSGNEQFF.

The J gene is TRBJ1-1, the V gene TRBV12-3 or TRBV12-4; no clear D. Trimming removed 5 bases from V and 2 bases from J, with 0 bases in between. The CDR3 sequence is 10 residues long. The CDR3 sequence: CASSNTEAFF. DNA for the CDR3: TGTGCCAGCAGTAACACTGAAGCTTTCTTT.

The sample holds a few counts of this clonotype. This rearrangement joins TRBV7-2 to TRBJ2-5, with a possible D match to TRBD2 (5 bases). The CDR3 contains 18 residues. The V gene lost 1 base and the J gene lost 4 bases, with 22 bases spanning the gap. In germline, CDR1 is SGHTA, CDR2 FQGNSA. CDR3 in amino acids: CASSLGLLAGPEGETQYF. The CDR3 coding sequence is TGTGCCAGCAGCTTAGGGTTGCTGGCGGGCCCCGAGGGAGAGACCCAGTACTTC.

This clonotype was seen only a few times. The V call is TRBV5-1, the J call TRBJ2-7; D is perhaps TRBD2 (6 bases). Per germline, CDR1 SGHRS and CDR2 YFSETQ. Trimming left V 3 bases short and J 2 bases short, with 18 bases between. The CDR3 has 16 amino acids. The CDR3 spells CASSWEVLSSAYEQYF. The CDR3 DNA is TGCGCCAGCAGCTGGGAGGTCCTTTCGTCCGCCTACGAGCAGTACTTC. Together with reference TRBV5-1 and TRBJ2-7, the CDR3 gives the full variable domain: KAGVTQTPRYLIKTRGQQVTLSCSPISGHRSVSWYQQTPGQGLQFLFEYFSETQRNKGNFPGRFSGRQFSNSRSEMNVSTLELGDSALYLCASSWEVLSSAYEQYFGPGTRLTVT.

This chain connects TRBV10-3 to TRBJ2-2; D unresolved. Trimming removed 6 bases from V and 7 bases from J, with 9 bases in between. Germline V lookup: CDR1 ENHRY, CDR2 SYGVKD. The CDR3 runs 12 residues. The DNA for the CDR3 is TGTGCCATCAGCGATCGAGACGGGGAGCTGTTTTTT. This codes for CAISDRDGELFF.

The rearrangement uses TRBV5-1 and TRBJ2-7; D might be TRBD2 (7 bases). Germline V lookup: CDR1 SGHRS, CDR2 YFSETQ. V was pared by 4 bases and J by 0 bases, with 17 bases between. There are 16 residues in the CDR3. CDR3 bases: TGCGCCAGCAGCCCGGGGGGCCTCCAGAGCTCCTACGAGCAGTACTTC. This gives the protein CASSPGGLQSSYEQYF.